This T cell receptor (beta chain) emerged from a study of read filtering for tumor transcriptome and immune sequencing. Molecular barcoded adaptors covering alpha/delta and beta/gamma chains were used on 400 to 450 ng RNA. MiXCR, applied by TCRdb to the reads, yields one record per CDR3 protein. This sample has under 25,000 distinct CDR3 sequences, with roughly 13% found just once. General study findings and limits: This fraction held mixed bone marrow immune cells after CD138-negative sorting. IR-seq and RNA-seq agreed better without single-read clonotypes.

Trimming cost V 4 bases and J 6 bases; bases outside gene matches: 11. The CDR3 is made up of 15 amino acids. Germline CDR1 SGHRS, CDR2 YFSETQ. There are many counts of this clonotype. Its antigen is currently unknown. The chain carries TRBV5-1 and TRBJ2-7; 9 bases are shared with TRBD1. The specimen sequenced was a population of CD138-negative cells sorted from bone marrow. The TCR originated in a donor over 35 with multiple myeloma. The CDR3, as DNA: TGCGCCAGCAGCGCATACCCGGGACAGGGTAGCGAGCAGTACTTC. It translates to CASSAYPGQGSEQYF.